The T cell receptor beta chain described here comes from a study of early T cells in non-severe SARS-CoV-2 infection. Study conclusions and caveats: Missing private and CD4 specificities, VDJdb matching favored anti-spike CD8 responses.

As for this clonotype: Its antigen is not identified.

Unique molecular identifiers were attached to individual cDNA molecules. TCRdb redid the calling of the 5' RACE reads with MiXCR, one entry per CDR3 protein. This sample has around 58,000 distinct CDR3 sequences, with 7.7% found just once. The CDR3 runs to 13 residues. The germline CDR1 and CDR2 sequences are MNHEY and SMNVEV (reference sequence). V shed 3 bases and J shed 7 bases, with 13 bases lying between them. Sequencing used whole blood, obtained at baseline. This clonotype was sampled from an adult who was a healthcare worker with PCR-confirmed SARS-CoV-2 infection or an uninfected control (not recorded which). The chain recombines TRBV27 with TRBJ2-7, with a possible D match to TRBD2 (5 bases). The CDR3 nucleotides read TGTGCCAGCAGTTTGAAGCTATCGGGGGAGCAGTACTTC. Amino acids: CASSLKLSGEQYF.